The table lists the clone carrying this T cell receptor beta chain with many counts. The data stem from a study of molecular identifiers for immune sequencing clone quantification. Library preparation followed earlier protocols using designated TCR primers. TCRdb re-called the PCR reads through MiXCR, storing one row per CDR3 protein. The sample has 60,000 to 70,000 distinct CDR3 sequences; around a sixth are singletons. V was trimmed by 3 bases and J by 6 bases, leaving 10 bases between them. Germline CDR1 and CDR2: MNHEY and SVGAGI. CDR3 length: 13 amino acids. The authors sorted naive CD8 T cells as CD8+CD4-CCR7+CD45RA+.

The sample comprised naive CD8+ T cells from blood, with Jurkat cell RNA spiked in. Specified subset: FACS-sorted CD8+CD4-CCR7+CD45RA+ naive T cells. The clonotype comes from a human donor in good health. Some libraries in this study had Jurkat cell RNA spiked in. This rearrangement joins TRBV6-5 to TRBJ2-3; D is unresolved. The DNA of the CDR3 is TGTGCCAGCAGTTATTTCCAAGCGGATACGCAGTATTTT. Encoded protein: CASSYFQADTQYF.